This TCR beta chain was identified during a study of identifying expanded T cells in peripheral blood. About this clone itself: What it binds is unknown.

Study-level results: Clone count variance between roughly 2-week samples rose with total template count.

V shed 1 base and J shed 1 base, with 11 bases lying between them. This CDR3 has 17 amino acids. In germline, CDR1 is LNHDA, CDR2 SQIVND (reference sequence). Here immunoSEQ multiplex PCR was the method, and the copy in TCRdb shows in-frame clones only, minus some. This table has about 85,000 clones, more than 75% appearing once. The chain links TRBV19 to TRBJ1-6; no firm D call. The material sequenced was blood. This TCR came from a person aged 18 to 69 in good health. CDR3 loop: CASSIGPERSYNSPLHF. The DNA of the CDR3 is TGTGCCAGTAGTATAGGACCGGAAAGATCCTATAATTCACCCCTCCACTTT.